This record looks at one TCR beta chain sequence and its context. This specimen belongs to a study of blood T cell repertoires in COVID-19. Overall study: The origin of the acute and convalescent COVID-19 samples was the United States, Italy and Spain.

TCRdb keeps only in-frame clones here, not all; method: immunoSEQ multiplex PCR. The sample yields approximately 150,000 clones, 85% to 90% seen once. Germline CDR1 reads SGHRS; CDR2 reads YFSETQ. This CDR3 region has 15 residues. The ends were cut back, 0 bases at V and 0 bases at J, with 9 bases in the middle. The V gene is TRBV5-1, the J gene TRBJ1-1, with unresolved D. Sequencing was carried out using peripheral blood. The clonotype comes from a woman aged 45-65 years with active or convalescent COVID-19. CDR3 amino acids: CASSLVSGMNTEAFF. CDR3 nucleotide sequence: TGCGCCAGCAGCTTGGTGTCCGGGATGAACACTGAAGCTTTCTTT.